This T cell receptor (beta chain) was documented in a study of blood T cells in healthy people across ages (dated by TCRdb to about 2015). Broadly, across the study: In model experiments, template switching captured about one uniquely barcoded TCR beta cDNA molecule for every two T cells. Using deep sequencing normalized with unique cDNA molecular identifiers, the study measured how TCR beta repertoire diversity changes with age. The donors were divided into four age groups: young (average approximately 17 years), middle-aged (approximately 41), aged (approximately 59) and long-lived (roughly 82). Donors of different ages were randomly distributed across sequencing lanes to avoid experimental bias. Two additional independent replicas of 1 million unique cDNA reads from the same blood draw were analyzed for two donors (one aged 18 to 30 and one aged 80 or older).

With respect to this clonotype: What this receptor recognizes is not known. Base quality data are lacking; no much larger clone is found one base away.

There are 16 amino acids in the CDR3, from cysteine to phenylalanine inclusive. Kept here is only the CDR3 DNA, which spans 48 bases and is read in frame from base 1. The germline V gene (reference sequence) yields WNHNN for CDR1 and SYGVQD for CDR2. V is pruned by 5 bases and J by 2 bases, leaving 7 bases of the junction without a gene match. The donors were a few dozen Caucasian individuals from Russia, aged roughly 6 to 100 years, who were systemically healthy. Each donor gave approximately 9.3 milliliters of peripheral blood, collected into EDTA-treated Vacutainer tubes. Ficoll-Paque density-gradient centrifugation was used to isolate PBMCs, with at least 6.5 million obtained per sample. Total RNA was extracted from PBMCs with Trizol reagent, with at least 6 micrograms obtained per sample. For every donor, flow cytometry on a PBMC aliquot measured the percentage of naive CD45RAhigh/CD27high T cells.

General study outcomes and caveats: Compared with the aged group, more naive CD4+ T cells, fewer expanded clones and increased TCR diversity were shown by the long-lived group, suggesting age selection. Conclusive comparison of naive and antigen-experienced compartments was prevented by the profiling of bulk unsorted PBMCs. The CMV infection status of donors was not known, potentially confounding age-related changes in expanded clonotypes. Estimates of total diversity based on one million sequenced T cells were regarded as lower bounds and as underestimates. Observed TCR beta diversity per million T cells fell roughly linearly with age, and a significant reduction was already apparent by age approximately 41. A strong correlation was found between observed TCR beta diversity and the percentage of naive T cells measured by flow cytometry.

Receptors were amplified or captured by 5' RACE. Sequencing used an Illumina HiSeq 2500. A second about 7 to 11 cycle PCR used a sample-barcoded 5' primer and a J-beta primer mix. A template-switch 5' adaptor carrying 12 random nucleotides introduced a unique molecular identifier onto each TCR beta cDNA molecule. Each sample yielded at least 3 million CDR3-containing paired-end reads. All of the RNA was converted into first-strand cDNA using the Mint cDNA synthesis kit, with a TRBC-specific oligonucleotide serving as the primer. Following uracil-DNA glycosylase treatment, a first 18-cycle PCR with universal primers M1SS and BC2_uni_R was performed on all cDNA. The paper's data handling went like this. Each sample was normalized by randomly selecting 1 million high-quality reads, each carrying a distinct molecular identifier. Instead of being binned into consensus sequences, reads that shared molecular identifiers were thrown out. MiTCR, run with a Q25 quality threshold and the strictest error-elimination algorithm, handled CDR3 identification, clonotype clustering and error correction. Lower-bound total TCR beta diversity was estimated with a nonparametric unseen species model using Euler transformation. TCRdb cleaned the public reads at Q25 with fastp, built clones with MiXCR and kept in-frame beta chains. Every CDR3 protein is listed once, alongside the most common genes and DNA of its rows. What appears here as the V and J calls and clone size reflects TCRdb's work, not the paper's. The sample yields approximately 1,100,000 distinct CDR3 sequences; 35% to 50% were counted once. The leading ten clones occupy under 20% of the sample.

The receptor was derived from a woman between 55 and 75 years old in good health. Recombination joined TRBV10-1 with TRBJ2-1, and 9 junction bases match TRBD1. Sequenced material: blood. The CDR3 loop reads CASSLLRDRAYNEQFF. The DNA is as follows: TGCGCCAGCAGTTTACTCCGGGACAGGGCCTACAATGAGCAGTTCTTC.